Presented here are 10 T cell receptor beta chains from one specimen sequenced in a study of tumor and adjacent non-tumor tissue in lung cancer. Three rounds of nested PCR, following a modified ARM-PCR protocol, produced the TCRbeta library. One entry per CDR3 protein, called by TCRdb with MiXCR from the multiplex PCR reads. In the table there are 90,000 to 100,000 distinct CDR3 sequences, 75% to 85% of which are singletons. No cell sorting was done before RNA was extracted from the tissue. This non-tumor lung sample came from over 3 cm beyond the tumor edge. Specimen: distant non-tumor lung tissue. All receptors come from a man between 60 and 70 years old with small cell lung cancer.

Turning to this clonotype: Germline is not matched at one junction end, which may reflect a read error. CDR3 in DNA: TGCAGCCTTGATGGTACTAGCGGGTACAATGAGCAGATCTTC. Residues: CSLDGTSGYNEQIF. The chain is built from TRBV29-1 and TRBJ2-1; 9 bases match TRBD2. Germline V gene data show CDR1 as SQVTM and CDR2 as ANQGSEA. This CDR3 is 14 amino acids long.

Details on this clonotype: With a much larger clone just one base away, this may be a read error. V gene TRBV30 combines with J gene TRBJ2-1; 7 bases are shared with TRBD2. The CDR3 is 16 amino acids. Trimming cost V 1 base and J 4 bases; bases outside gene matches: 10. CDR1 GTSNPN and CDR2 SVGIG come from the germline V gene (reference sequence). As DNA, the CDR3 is TGTGCCTGGAGTGATGGGCGGACTAGTATTTACAATGAGCAGTTCTTC. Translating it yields CAWSDGRTSIYNEQFF.

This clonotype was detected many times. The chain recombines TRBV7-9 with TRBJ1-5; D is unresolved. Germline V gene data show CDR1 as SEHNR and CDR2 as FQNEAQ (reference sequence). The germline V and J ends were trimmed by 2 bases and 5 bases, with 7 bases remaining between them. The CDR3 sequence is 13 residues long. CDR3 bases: TGTGCCAGCAGCTTAACCGCCGATCAGCCCCAGCATTTT. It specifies CASSLTADQPQHF.

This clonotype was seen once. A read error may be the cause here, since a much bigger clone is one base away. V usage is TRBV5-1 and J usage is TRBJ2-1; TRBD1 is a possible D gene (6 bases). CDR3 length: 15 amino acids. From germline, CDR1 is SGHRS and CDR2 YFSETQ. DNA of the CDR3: TGCGCCAGCAGCTTGGATCCCGGGACATACAGTGAGCAGTTCTTC. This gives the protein CASSLDPGTYSEQFF.

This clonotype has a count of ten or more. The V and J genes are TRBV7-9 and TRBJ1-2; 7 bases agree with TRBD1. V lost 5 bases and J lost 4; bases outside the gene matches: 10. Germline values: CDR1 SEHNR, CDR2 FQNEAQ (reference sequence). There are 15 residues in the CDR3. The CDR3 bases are TGTGCCAGCAGCCCCCCTGGACAGGAAAGCTATGGCTACACCTTC. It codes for CASSPPGQESYGYTF.

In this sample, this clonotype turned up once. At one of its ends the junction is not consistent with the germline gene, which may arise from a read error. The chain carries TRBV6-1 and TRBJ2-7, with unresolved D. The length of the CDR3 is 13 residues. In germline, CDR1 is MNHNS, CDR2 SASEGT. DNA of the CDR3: TGTGCCAGCAATATACCACCTGCGGCCGAGAAGTACTTC. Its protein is CASNIPPAAEKYF.

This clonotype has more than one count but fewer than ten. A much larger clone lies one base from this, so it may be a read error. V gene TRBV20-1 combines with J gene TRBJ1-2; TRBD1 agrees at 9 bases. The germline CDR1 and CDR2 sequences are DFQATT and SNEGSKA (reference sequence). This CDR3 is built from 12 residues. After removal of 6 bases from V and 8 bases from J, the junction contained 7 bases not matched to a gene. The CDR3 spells CSANGTGKGYTF. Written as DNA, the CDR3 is TGCAGTGCCAACGGGACAGGGAAGGGCTACACCTTC.

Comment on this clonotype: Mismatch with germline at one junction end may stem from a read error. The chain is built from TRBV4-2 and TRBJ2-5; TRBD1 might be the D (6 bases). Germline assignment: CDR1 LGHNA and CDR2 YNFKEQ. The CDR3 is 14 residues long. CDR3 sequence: CAISQGSRQETQYF. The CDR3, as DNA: TGTGCTATCAGCCAGGGGAGCAGGCAAGAGACCCAGTATTTC.

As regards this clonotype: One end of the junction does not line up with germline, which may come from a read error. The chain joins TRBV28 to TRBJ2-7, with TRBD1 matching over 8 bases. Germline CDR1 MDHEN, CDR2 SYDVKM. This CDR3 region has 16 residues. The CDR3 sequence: CASGANVRGLGYKQYF. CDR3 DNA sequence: TGTGCCAGCGGTGCTAATGTCAGGGGGCTGGGCTACAAGCAGTACTTC.

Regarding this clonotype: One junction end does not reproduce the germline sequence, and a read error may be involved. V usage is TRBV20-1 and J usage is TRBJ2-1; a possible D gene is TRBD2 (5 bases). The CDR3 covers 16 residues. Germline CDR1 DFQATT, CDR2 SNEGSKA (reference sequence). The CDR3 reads CSARVAHGSSYNEQFF. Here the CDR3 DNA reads TGCAGTGCTAGAGTAGCACATGGGAGCTCCTACAATGAACAGTTCTTC.